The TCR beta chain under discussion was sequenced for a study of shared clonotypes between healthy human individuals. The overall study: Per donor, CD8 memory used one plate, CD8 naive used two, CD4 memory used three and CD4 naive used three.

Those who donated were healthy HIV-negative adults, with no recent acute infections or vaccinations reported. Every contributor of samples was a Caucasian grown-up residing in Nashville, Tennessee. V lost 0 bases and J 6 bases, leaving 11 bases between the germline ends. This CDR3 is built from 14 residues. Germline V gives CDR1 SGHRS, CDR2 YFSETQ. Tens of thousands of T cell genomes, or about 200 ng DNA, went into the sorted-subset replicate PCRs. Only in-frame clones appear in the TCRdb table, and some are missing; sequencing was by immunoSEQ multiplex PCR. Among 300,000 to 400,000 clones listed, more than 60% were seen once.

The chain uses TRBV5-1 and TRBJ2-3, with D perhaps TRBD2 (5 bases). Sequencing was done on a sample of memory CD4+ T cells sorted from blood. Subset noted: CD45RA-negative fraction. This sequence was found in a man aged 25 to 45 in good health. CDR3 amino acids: CASSLAGGWDTQYF. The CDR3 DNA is TGCGCCAGCAGCTTGGCCGGAGGTTGGGATACGCAGTATTTT.